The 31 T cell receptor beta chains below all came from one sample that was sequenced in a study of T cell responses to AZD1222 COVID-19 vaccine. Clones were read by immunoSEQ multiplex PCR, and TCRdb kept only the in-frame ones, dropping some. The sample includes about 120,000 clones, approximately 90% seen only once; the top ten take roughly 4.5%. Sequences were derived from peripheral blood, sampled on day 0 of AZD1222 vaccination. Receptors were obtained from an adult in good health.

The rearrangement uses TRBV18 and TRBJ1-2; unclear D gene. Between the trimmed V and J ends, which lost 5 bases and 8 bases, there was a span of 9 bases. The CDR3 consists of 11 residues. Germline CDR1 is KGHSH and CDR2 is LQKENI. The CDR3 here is CASSMKEGYTF. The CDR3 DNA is TGTGCCAGCTCAATGAAGGAGGGCTACACCTTC. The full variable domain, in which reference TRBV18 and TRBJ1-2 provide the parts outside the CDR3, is NAGVMQNPRHLVRRRGQEARLRCSPMKGHSHVYWYRQLPEEGLKFMVYLQKENIIDESGMPKERFSAEFPKEGPSILRIQQVVRGDSAAYFCASSMKEGYTFGSGTRLTVV.

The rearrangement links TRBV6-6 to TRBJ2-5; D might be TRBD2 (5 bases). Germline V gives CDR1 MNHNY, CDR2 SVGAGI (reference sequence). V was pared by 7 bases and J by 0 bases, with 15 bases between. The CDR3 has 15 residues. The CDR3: CASTHGWEYQETQYF. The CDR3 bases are TGTGCCAGCACCCACGGGTGGGAGTACCAAGAGACCCAGTACTTC.

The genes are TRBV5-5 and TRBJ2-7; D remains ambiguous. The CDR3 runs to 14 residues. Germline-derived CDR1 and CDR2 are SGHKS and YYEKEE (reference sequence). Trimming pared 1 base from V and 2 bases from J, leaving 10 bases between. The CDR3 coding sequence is TGTGCCAGCAGCTTGTTCACGGTTACCTACGAGCAGTACTTC. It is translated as CASSLFTVTYEQYF.

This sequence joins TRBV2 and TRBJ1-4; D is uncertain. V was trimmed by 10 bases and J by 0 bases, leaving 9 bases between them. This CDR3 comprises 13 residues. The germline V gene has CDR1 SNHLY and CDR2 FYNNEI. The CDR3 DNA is TGTGCCATTCCGACTACAACTAATGAAAAACTGTTTTTT. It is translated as CAIPTTTNEKLFF.

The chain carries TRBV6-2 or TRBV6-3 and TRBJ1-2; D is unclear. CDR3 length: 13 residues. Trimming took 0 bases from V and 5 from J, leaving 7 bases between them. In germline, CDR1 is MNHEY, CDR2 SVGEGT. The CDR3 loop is CASSYSRGYGYTF. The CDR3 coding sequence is TGTGCCAGCAGTTACTCGAGAGGGTATGGCTACACCTTC.

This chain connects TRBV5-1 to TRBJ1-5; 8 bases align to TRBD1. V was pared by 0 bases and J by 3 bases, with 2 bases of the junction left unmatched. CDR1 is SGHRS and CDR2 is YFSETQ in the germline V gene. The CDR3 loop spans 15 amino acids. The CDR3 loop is CASSLGQGFNQPQHF. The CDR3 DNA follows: TGCGCCAGCAGCTTGGGACAGGGGTTCAATCAGCCCCAGCATTTT.

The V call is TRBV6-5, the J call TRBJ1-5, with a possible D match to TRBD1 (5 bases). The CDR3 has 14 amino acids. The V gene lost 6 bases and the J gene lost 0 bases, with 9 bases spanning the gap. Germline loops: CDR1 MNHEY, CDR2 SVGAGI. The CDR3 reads CASSRTPSNQPQHF. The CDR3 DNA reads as TGTGCCAGCAGCAGGACACCTAGCAATCAGCCCCAGCATTTT.

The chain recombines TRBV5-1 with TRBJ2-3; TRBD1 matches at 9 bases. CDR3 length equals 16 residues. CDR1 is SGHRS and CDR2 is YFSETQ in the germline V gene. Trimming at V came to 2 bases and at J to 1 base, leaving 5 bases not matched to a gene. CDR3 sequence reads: CASSFIDRGGTDTQYF. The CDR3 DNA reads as TGCGCCAGCAGCTTTATTGACAGGGGGGGCACAGATACGCAGTATTTT.

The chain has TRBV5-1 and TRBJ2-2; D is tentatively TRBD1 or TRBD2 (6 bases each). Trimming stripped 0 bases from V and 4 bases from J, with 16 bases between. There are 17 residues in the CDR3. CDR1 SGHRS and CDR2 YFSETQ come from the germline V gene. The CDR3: CASSLEGRGRVTGELFF. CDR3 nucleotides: TGCGCCAGCAGCTTGGAAGGTCGGGGGCGCGTCACCGGGGAGCTGTTTTTT.

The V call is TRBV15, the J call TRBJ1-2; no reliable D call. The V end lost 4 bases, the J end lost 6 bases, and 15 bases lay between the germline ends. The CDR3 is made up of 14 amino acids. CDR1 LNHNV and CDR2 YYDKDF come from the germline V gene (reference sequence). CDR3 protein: CATSTTGIRDGYTF. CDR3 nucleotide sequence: TGTGCCACCAGCACTACCGGGATAAGGGATGGCTACACCTTC.

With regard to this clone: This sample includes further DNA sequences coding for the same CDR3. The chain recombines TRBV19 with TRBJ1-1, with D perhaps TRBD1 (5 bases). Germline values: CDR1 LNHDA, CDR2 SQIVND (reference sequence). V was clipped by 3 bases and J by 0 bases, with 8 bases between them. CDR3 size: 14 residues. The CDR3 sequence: CASSMPGMNTEAFF. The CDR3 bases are TGTGCCAGTAGTATGCCAGGGATGAACACTGAAGCTTTCTTT. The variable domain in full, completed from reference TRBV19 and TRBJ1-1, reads DGGITQSPKYLFRKEGQNVTLSCEQNLNHDAMYWYRQDPGQGLRLIYYSQIVNDFQKGDIAEGYSVSREKKESFPLTVTSAQKNPTAFYLCASSMPGMNTEAFFGQGTRLTVV.

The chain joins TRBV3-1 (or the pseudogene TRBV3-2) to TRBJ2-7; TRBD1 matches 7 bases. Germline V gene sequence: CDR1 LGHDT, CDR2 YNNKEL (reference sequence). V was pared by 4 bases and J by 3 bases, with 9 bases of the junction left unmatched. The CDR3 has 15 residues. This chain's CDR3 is CASSREQGNLYEQYF. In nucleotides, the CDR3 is TGTGCCAGCAGCCGGGAACAGGGGAACCTCTACGAGCAGTACTTC.

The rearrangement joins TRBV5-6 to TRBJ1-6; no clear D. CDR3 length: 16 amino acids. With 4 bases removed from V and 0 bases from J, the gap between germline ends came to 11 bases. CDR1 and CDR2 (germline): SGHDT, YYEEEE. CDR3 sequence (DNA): TGTGCCAGCAGCCCCTCCCAGGCCTCCTATAATTCACCCCTCCACTTT. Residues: CASSPSQASYNSPLHF.

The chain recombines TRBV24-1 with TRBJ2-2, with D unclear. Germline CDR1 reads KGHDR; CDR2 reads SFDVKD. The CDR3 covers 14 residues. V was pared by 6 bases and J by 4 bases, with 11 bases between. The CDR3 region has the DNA TGTGCCACCAGTCGACCAACGGGCACCGGGGAGCTGTTTTTT. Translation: CATSRPTGTGELFF.

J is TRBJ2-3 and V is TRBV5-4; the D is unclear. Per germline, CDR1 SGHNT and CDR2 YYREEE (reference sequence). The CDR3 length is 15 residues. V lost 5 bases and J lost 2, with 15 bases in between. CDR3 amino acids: CASSPRVAATDTQYF. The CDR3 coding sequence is TGTGCCAGCAGTCCAAGGGTCGCAGCCACAGATACGCAGTATTTT. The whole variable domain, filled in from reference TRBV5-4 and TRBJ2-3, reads ETGVTQSPTHLIKTRGQQVTLRCSSQSGHNTVSWYQQALGQGPQFIFQYYREEENGRGNFPPRFSGLQFPNYSSELNVNALELDDSALYLCASSPRVAATDTQYFGPGTRLTVL.

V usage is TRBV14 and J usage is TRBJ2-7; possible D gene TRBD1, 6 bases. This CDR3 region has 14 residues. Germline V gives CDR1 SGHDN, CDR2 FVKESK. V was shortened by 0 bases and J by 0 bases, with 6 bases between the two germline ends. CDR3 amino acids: CASSQDRGSYEQYF. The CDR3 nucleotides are TGTGCCAGCAGCCAAGACAGGGGCTCCTACGAGCAGTACTTC.

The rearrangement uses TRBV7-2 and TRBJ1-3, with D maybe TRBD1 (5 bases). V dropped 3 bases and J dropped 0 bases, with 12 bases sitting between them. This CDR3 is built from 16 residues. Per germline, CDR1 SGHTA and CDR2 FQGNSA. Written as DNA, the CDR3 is TGTGCCAGCAGCTTTTACGGGGGGAGCTCTGGAAACACCATATATTTT. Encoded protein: CASSFYGGSSGNTIYF.

CDR3 loop: CASSTSGPSSYEQYF. The CDR3 bases are TGTGCCAGCAGTACATCCGGGCCCAGCTCCTACGAGCAGTACTTC. The genes are TRBV28 and TRBJ2-7; unclear D gene. Trimming removed 5 bases from V and 0 bases from J, with 14 bases in between. The germline V gene has CDR1 MDHEN and CDR2 SYDVKM. The CDR3 contains 15 residues.

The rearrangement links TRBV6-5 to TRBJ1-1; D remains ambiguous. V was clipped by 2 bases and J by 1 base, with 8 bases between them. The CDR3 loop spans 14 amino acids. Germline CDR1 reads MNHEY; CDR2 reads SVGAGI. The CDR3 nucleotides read TGTGCCAGCAGTTACCAGACTACGAACACTGAAGCTTTCTTT. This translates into CASSYQTTNTEAFF.

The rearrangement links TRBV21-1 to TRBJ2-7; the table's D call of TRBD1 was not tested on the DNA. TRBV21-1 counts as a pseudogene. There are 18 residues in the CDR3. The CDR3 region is CASSNLGMIRQYSYEQYF. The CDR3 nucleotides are TGTGCCAGCAGCAATTTGGGGATGATTAGACAGTACTCCTACGAGCAGTACTTC.

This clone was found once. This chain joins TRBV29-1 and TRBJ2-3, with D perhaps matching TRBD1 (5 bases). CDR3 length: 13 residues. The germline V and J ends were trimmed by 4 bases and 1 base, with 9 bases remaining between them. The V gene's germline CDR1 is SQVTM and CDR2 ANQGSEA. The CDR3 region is CSVARGRTDTQYF. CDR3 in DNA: TGCAGCGTTGCTAGGGGCCGCACAGATACGCAGTATTTT.

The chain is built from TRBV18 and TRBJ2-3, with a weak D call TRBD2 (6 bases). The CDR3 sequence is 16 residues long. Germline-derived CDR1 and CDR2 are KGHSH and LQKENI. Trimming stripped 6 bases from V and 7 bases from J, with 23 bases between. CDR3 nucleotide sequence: TGTGCCAGCTCGCATCCTCCGGGGGTCGTTTCGTATACGCAGTATTTT. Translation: CASSHPPGVVSYTQYF. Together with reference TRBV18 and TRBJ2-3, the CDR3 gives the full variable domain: NAGVMQNPRHLVRRRGQEARLRCSPMKGHSHVYWYRQLPEEGLKFMVYLQKENIIDESGMPKERFSAEFPKEGPSILRIQQVVRGDSAAYFCASSHPPGVVSYTQYFGPGTRLTVL.

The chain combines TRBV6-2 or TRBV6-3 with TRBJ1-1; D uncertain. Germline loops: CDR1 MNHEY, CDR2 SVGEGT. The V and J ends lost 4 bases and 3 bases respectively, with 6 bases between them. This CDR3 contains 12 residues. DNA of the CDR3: TGTGCCAGCAGTTCGGGGTACACTGAAGCTTTCTTT. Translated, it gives CASSSGYTEAFF.

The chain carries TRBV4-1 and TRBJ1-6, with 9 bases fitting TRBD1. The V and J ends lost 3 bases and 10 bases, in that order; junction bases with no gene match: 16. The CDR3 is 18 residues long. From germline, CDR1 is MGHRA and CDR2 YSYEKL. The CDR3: CASSQGRDRADTDSPLHF. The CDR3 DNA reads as TGCGCCAGCAGCCAGGGTAGGGACAGGGCGGATACTGACTCACCCCTCCACTTT.

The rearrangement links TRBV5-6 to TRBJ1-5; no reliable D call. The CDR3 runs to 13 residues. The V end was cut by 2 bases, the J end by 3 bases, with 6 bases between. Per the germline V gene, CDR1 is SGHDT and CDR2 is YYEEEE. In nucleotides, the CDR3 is TGTGCCAGCAGCTTCAGAGTCAATCAGCCCCAGCATTTT. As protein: CASSFRVNQPQHF.

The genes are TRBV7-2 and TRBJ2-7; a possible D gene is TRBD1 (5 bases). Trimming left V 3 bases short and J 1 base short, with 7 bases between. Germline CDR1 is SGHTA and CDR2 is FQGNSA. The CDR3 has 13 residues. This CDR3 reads CASSLAGSYEQYF. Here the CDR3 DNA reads TGTGCCAGCAGCTTGGCAGGGTCCTACGAGCAGTACTTC.

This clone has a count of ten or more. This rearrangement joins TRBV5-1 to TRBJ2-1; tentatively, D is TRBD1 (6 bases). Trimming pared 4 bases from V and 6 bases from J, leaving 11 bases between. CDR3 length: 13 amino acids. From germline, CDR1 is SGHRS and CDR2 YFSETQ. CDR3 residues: CASSLRTVNEQFF. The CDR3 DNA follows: TGCGCCAGCAGCCTCCGGACAGTCAATGAGCAGTTCTTC.

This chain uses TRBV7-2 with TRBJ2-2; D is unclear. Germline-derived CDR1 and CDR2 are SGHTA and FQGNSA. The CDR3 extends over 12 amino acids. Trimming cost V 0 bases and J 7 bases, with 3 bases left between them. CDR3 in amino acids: CASSLAGGELFF. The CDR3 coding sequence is TGTGCCAGCAGCTTAGCCGGCGGGGAGCTGTTTTTT. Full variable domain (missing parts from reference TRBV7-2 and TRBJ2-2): GAGVSQSPSNKVTEKGKDVELRCDPISGHTALYWYRQSLGQGLEFLIYFQGNSAPDKSGLPSDRFSAERTGGSVSTLTIQRTQQEDSAVYLCASSLAGGELFFGEGSRLTVL.

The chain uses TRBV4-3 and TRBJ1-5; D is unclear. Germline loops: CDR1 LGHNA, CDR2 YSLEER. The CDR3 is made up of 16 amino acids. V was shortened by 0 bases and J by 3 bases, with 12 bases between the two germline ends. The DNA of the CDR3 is TGCGCCAGCAGCCAAGAACGGGCCCGGGACAATCAGCCCCAGCATTTT. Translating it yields CASSQERARDNQPQHF.

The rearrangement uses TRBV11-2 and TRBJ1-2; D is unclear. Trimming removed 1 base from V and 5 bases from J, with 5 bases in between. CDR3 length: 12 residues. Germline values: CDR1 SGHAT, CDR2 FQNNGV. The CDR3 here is CASSLGFYGYTF. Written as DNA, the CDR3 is TGTGCCAGCAGCTTAGGGTTTTATGGCTACACCTTC.

CDR3 nucleotide sequence: TGTGCCAGCAGCCCCGGAGGAGGGGTCCAAGAGACCCAGTACTTC. This sequence encodes CASSPGGGVQETQYF. The V and J genes are TRBV6-6 and TRBJ2-5, with TRBD2 as a possible D gene (6 bases). V was clipped by 6 bases and J by 1 base, with 15 bases between them. The CDR3 is 15 amino acids. Germline values: CDR1 MNHNY, CDR2 SVGAGI (reference sequence).